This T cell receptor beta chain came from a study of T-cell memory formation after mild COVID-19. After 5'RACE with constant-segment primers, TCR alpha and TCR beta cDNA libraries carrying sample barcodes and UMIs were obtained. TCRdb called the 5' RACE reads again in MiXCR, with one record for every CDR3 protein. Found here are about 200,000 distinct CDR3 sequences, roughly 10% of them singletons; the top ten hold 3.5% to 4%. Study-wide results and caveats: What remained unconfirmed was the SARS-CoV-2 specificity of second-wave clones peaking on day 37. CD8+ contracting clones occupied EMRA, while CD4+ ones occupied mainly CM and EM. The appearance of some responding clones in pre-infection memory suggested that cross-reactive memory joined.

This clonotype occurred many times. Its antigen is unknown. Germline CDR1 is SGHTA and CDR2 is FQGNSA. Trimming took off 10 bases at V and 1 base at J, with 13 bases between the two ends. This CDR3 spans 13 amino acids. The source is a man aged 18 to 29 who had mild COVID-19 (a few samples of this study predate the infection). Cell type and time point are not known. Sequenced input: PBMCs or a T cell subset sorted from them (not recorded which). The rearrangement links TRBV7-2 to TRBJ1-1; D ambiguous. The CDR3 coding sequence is TGTGCCAAGTCTAACCGGCGGAACACTGAAGCTTTCTTT. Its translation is CAKSNRRNTEAFF.